This TCR beta chain is from a study of human T cells and chemical hapten exposure. Across the study: Throughout the approximately 25-week study, diphenylcyclopropenone was applied weekly to the patients' scalps. Study observations and caveats: Once DPC sensitization occurred, TCRs above 1 in 1000 frequency showed no change. Large CDR3 similarity clusters arose significantly more often from expanded TCRs than from controls.

The library gave individual cDNA molecules unique molecular identifiers. TCRdb re-derived calls from the RACE reads in MiXCR, one entry per CDR3 protein. The sample has 82,000 or so distinct CDR3 sequences; 10% to 15% are singletons. CDR3 length: 13 amino acids. Germline CDR1 reads DFQATT; CDR2 reads SNEGSKA (reference sequence). Points on this clonotype: Its specificity is unknown.

Time point: patch test 3, about 24 weeks after DPC sensitization. Treatment noted: therapeutic diphenylcyclopropenone sensitization with weekly scalp DPC. This clonotype was obtained from a woman between 45 and 65 years old with alopecia areata. Some clones in this sample may be carry-over from other donors' samples. The sequencing used whole blood, collected in connection with sensitization to the hapten diphenylcyclopropenone (DPC). The chain combines TRBV20-1 with TRBJ2-3; the match to TRBD2 covers 8 bases. Here the CDR3 DNA reads TGCAGCACCCAAGCGGGAGTGGCAGATACGCAGTATTTT. Residues: CSTQAGVADTQYF.